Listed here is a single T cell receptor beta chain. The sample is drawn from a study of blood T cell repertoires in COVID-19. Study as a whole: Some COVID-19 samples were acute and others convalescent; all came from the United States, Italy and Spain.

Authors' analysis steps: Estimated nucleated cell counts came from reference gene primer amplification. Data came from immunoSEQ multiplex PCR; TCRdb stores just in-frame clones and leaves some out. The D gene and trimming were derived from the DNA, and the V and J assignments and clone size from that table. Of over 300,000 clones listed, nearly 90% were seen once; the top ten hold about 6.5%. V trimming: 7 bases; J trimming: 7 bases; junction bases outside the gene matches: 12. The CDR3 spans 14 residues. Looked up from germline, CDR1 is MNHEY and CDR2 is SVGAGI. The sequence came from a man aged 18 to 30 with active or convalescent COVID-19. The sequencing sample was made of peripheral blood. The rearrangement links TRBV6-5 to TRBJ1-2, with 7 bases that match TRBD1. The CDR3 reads CASNGKGASIGYTF. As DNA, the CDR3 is TGTGCCAGCAACGGAAAGGGGGCAAGTATTGGCTACACCTTC.